This T cell receptor (beta chain) derives from a study of blood T cell repertoires in COVID-19. The overall study: From the United States, Italy and Spain came samples of acute and convalescent COVID-19.

The ends lost 5 bases at V and 3 bases at J; junction bases unmatched: 11. Germline V lookup: CDR1 SGDLS, CDR2 YYNGEE. The CDR3 is made up of 17 amino acids. Original data processing: Nucleated cell number was recorded as an estimate derived from reference gene primer amplification. Sequencing used immunoSEQ multiplex PCR; TCRdb keeps in-frame clones, though not all of them. D and trimming were read from the DNA, whereas the V and J calls and clone size are those reported in that table. The table includes roughly 160,000 clones, over 80% detected once. The TCR originated in a woman aged 55-69 years who had recovered from COVID-19. Sequenced sample: peripheral blood. J is TRBJ2-1 and V is TRBV9; 10 positions match TRBD2. The CDR3 sequence is CASSLGPQRGGYNEQFF. The CDR3 region has the DNA TGTGCCAGCAGTCTCGGGCCTCAGCGGGGGGGCTACAATGAGCAGTTCTTC.